This T cell receptor (beta chain) was captured in a study of beta chain features in type 1 diabetes. The whole isolated RNA underwent reverse transcription, so sequencing captured expressed TCRB transcripts. Method: immunoSEQ multiplex PCR; TCRdb's copy keeps in-frame clones and lacks some. The sample yields about 53,000 clones, around half seen once. Regarding this clone: Its antigen is as yet unknown.

Regarding the study as a whole: It was possible that PCR favored shorter templates, equally so in patients and controls. Within each of all four CD4+ subsets, Type 1 diabetes patients had TCRB CDR3s that were moderately but significantly shorter. Naive, central memory and Treg TCRB repertoires seemed to resemble each other more closely in patients than they did in healthy donors.

Input material: Tregs from blood. The TCR originated in a middle-aged woman with type 1 diabetes.

Here the CDR3 reads CSVETGYNSPLHF. The CDR3 region has the DNA TGCAGCGTTGAGACGGGCTATAATTCACCCCTCCACTTT. This chain links TRBV29-1 with TRBJ1-6; D unresolved. The length of the CDR3 is 13 residues. Per the germline V gene, CDR1 is SQVTM and CDR2 is ANQGSEA. V was trimmed by 3 bases and J by 3 bases, leaving 6 bases between them.